This T cell receptor (beta chain) originates from a study of cytomegalovirus exposure and HLA in healthy donors. As for the study in general: A subsequent analysis reported that the roughly 130 validation repertoires were produced on the same platform that had also been used for the roughly 700 first-cohort repertoires.

Donors were drawn from the 120-subject validation cohort, separate from the approximately 680-subject first cohort. Trimming removed 5 bases from V and 5 bases from J; junction bases left unmatched: 13. CDR1 and CDR2 from the germline V gene are MNHEY and SMNVEV (reference sequence). This CDR3 is built from 17 residues. TCRdb's table, derived via immunoSEQ multiplex PCR, lists solely in-frame clones and lacks some. The top ten hold 0.9% to 1% of the sample, which has under 400,000 clones, approximately 86% seen once. The sequenced material came from PBMCs. The chain links TRBV27 to TRBJ2-1; 9 bases align to TRBD2. The clonotype was recovered from a young man in good health and CMV-seronegative. CDR3 amino acids: CASSHGTSPFTNNEQFF. The DNA for the CDR3 is TGTGCCAGCAGTCACGGGACTAGCCCCTTTACTAACAATGAGCAGTTCTTC.